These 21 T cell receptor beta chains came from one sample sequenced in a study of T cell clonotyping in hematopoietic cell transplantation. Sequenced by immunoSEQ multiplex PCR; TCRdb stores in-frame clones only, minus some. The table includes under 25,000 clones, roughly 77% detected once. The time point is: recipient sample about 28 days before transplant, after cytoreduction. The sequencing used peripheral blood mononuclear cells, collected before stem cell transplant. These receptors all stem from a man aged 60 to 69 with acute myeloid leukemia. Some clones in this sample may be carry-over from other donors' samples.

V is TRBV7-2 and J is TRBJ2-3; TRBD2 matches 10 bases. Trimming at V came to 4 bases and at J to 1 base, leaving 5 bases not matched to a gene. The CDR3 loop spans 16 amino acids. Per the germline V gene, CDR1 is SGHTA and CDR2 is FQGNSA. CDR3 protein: CASSSRLAGGTDTQYF. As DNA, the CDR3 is TGTGCCAGCAGCTCCCGTCTAGCGGGGGGCACAGATACGCAGTATTTT.

The CDR3 bases are TGTGCCAGCAGCGTGGGACTAGCGGGGGGTCGTCGCGGGGAGCAAGAGACCCAGTACTTC. It specifies CASSVGLAGGRRGEQETQYF. The chain is built from TRBV9 and TRBJ2-5, with 15 bases matching TRBD2. With V trimmed by 2 bases and J by 2 bases, 13 bases remained unmatched. This CDR3 has 20 amino acids. CDR1 SGDLS and CDR2 YYNGEE come from the germline V gene.

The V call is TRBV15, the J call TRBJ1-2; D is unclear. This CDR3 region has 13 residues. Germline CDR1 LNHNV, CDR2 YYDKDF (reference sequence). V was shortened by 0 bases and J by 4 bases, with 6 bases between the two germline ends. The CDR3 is CATSRERIYGYTF. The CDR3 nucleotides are TGTGCCACCAGCAGAGAACGGATCTATGGCTACACCTTC.

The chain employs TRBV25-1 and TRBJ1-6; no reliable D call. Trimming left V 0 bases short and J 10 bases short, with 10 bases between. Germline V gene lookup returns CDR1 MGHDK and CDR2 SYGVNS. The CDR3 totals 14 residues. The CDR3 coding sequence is TGTGCCAGCAGTGAATATCCTAGAGGATCACCCCTCCACTTT. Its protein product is CASSEYPRGSPLHF.

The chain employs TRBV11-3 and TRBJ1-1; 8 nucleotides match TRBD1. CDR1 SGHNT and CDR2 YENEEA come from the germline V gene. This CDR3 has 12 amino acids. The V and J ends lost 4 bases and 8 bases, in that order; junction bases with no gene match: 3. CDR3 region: CASSSGTGEAFF. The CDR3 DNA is TGTGCCAGCAGCTCCGGGACAGGCGAAGCTTTCTTT.

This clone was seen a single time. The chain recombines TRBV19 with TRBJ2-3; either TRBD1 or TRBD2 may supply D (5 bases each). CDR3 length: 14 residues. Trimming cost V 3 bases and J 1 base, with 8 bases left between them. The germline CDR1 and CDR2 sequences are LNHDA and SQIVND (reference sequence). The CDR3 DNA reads TGTGCCAGTAGTATTGGGACGGGCACAGATACGCAGTATTTT. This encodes CASSIGTGTDTQYF.

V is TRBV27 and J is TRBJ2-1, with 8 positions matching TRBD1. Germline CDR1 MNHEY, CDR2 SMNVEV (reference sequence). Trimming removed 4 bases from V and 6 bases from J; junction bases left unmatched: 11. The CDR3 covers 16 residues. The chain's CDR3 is CASSWSVRQGTNEQFF. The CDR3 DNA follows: TGTGCCAGCAGTTGGTCCGTGAGACAGGGGACCAATGAGCAGTTCTTC.

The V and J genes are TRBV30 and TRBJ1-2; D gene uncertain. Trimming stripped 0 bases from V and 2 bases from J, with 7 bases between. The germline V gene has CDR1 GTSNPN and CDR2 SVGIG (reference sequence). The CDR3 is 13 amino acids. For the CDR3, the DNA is TGTGCCTGGAGTGTAAGTGGAAACTATGGCTACACCTTC. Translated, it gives CAWSVSGNYGYTF.

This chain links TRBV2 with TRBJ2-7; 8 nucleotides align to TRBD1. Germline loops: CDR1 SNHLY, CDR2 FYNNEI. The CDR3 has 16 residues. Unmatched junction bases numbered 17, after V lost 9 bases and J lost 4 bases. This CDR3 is CASTVKGQVFVYEQYF. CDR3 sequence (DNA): TGTGCCAGTACGGTAAAGGGACAGGTTTTTGTTTACGAGCAGTACTTC.

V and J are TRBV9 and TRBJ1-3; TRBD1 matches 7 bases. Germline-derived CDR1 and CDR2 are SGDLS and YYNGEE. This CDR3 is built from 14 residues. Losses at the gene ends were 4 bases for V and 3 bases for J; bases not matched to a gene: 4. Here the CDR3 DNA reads TGTGCCAGCAGCTTTGACAGGGTTGGAAACACCATATATTTT. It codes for CASSFDRVGNTIYF.

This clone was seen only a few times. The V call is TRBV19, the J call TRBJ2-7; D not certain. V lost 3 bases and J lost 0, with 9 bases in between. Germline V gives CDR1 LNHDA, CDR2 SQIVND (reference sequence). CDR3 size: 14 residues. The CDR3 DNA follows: TGTGCCAGTAGTATGGGGATTAACTCCTACGAGCAGTACTTC. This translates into CASSMGINSYEQYF.

CDR3 loop: CASKQDRSYEQYF. The CDR3 DNA reads as TGTGCCAGCAAACAGGACAGGTCCTACGAGCAGTACTTC. The gene calls are TRBV27 and TRBJ2-7; 7 bases align to TRBD1. This CDR3 spans 13 amino acids. The V gene end was trimmed by 7 bases and the J gene end by 1 base; junction bases not matched to a gene: 4. In germline, CDR1 is MNHEY, CDR2 SMNVEV (reference sequence).

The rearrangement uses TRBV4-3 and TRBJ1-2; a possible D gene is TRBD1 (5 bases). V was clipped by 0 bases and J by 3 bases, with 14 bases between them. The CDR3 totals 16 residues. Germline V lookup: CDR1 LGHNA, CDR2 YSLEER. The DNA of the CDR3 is TGCGCCAGCAGCCAAGATTGGGGGGAGAGGGACTATGGCTACACCTTC. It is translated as CASSQDWGERDYGYTF.

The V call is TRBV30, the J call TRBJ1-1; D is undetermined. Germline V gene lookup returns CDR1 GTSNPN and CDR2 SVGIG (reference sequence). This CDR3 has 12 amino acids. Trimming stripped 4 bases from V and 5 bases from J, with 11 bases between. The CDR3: CAWKFRGTEAFF. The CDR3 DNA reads TGTGCCTGGAAATTCCGGGGTACTGAAGCTTTCTTT.

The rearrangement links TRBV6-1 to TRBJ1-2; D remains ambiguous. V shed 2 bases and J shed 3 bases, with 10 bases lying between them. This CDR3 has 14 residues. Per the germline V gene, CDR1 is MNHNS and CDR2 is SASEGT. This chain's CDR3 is CASSERIGDYGYTF. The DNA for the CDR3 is TGTGCCAGCAGTGAACGGATTGGTGACTATGGCTACACCTTC.

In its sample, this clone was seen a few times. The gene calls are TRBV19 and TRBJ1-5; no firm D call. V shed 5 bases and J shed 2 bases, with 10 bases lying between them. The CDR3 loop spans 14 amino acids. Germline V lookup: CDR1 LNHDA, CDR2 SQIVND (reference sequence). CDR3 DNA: TGTGCCAGTAGTTGGGCCAGCGGCAATCAGCCCCAGCATTTT. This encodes CASSWASGNQPQHF.

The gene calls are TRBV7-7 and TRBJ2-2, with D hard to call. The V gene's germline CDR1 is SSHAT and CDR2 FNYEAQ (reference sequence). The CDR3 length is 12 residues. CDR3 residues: CASSETTGELFF. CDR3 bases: TGTGCTAGTTCCGAAACTACCGGGGAGCTGTTTTTT.

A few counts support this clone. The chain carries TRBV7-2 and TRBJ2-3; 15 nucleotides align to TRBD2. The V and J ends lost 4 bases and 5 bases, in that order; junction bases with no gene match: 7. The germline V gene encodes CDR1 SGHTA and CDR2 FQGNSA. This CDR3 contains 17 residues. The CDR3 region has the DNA TGTGCCAGCAGCTCCAGGACTAGCGGGGGGGGGATAGATACGCAGTATTTT. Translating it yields CASSSRTSGGGIDTQYF.

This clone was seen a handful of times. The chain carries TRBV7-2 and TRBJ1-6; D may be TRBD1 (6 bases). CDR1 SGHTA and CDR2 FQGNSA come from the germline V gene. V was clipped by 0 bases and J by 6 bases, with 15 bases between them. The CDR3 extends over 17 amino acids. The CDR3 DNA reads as TGTGCCAGCAGCTTAGCGGAGGGGGGTCTGGGTAATTCACCCCTCCACTTT. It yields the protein CASSLAEGGLGNSPLHF.

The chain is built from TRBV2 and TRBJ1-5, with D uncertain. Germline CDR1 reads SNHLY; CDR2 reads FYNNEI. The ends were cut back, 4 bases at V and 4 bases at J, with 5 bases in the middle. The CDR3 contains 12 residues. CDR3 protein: CASSVYNQPQHF. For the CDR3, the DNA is TGTGCCAGCAGTGTTTATAATCAGCCCCAGCATTTT.

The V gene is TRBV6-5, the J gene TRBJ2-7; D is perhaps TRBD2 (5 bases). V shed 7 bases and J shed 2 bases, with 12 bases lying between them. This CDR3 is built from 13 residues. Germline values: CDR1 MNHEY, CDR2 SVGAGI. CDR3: CASKRGSAYEQYF. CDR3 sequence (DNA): TGTGCCAGCAAGAGAGGGTCGGCCTACGAGCAGTACTTC.